These T cell receptor beta chains were read from a single sample in a study of PD-L1 blockade in urothelial cancer. Clones were read by immunoSEQ multiplex PCR, and TCRdb kept only the in-frame ones, dropping some. The sample gives some 100,000 clones, roughly nine tenths of which show up once; 0.7% to 0.95% is in the top ten. The input for sequencing was PBMCs, taken around atezolizumab (anti-PD-L1) treatment. These receptors all come from an elderly woman with urothelial cancer. The CDR3 runs from the conserved cysteine through the conserved F or W. The D gene is left open where the match is weak. Clone size, where shown, is once, few, many, or a class for clones that have expanded.

clone_size d_call j_call v_call cdr3_aa cdr3_nt
NA NA TRBJ2-3 TRBV5-1 CASRRAADLTDTQYF TGCGCCAGCAGGAGAGCGGCGGACCTCACAGATACGCAGTATTTT
few NA TRBJ1-1 TRBV19 CASSIGRRGAEAFF TGTGCCAGTAGTATTGGACGGCGGGGGGCTGAAGCTTTCTTT
NA NA TRBJ1-2 TRBV19 CASSWGDNYGYTF TGTGCCAGTAGTTGGGGGGACAACTATGGCTACACCTTC
NA TRBD1 TRBJ2-1 TRBV18 CASSPRDSDNEQFF TGTGCCAGCTCACCACGGGACAGTGACAATGAGCAGTTCTTC
NA NA TRBJ1-4 TRBV25-1 CASSTGYEKLFF TGTGCCAGTTCGACAGGATATGAAAAACTGTTTTTT
NA NA TRBJ1-5 TRBV28 CASIPRGLPYSNQPQHF TGTGCCAGCATCCCAAGGGGGTTGCCCTATAGCAATCAGCCCCAGCATTTT
once TRBD1 TRBJ2-7 TRBV30 CAWSPGQYEQYF TGTGCCTGGAGCCCGGGACAGTACGAGCAGTACTTC
NA NA TRBJ2-1 TRBV11-1 CASSLRHEQFF TGTGCCAGCAGCCTCCGTCATGAGCAGTTCTTC
NA TRBD2 TRBJ2-7 TRBV11-2 CASSLAGGNYEQYF TGTGCCAGCAGCTTAGCGGGAGGGAACTACGAGCAGTACTTC
NA TRBD2 TRBJ2-1 TRBV7-3 CASSLATSGYNEQFF TGTGCCAGCAGCCTCGCGACTAGCGGATACAATGAGCAGTTCTTC
once NA TRBJ2-1 TRBV7-3 CASSLSRNEQFF TGTGCCAGCAGCTTAAGTCGCAATGAGCAGTTCTTC
NA NA TRBJ2-7 TRBV28 CATYLGRTKRGGGYEQYF TGTGCCACCTATCTGGGTAGGACGAAACGGGGTGGAGGCTACGAGCAGTACTTC
NA TRBD1 TRBJ1-1 TRBV5-1 CASSHTGGTEAFF TGCGCCAGCAGTCATACAGGGGGCACTGAAGCTTTCTTT
NA TRBD1 TRBJ1-2 TRBV18 CASSPTRDRPYGYTF TGTGCCAGCTCACCGACCCGGGACAGACCCTATGGCTACACCTTC
NA TRBD1 TRBJ2-3 TRBV28 CASSGTGADLFTQYF TGTGCCAGCAGTGGAACAGGGGCCGACCTCTTTACGCAGTATTTT
NA TRBD2 TRBJ2-1 TRBV5-1 CASSTLAGGRNEQFF TGCGCCAGCAGCACACTAGCGGGAGGGCGGAATGAGCAGTTCTTC
NA NA TRBJ1-1 TRBV5-1 CASSLGGGPDTEAFF TGCGCCAGCAGCTTGGGCGGGGGGCCGGACACTGAAGCTTTCTTT
NA NA TRBJ2-1 TRBV28 CASTPLGGWGNEQFF TGTGCCAGCACCCCACTCGGGGGTTGGGGTAATGAGCAGTTCTTC
NA NA TRBJ1-5 TRBV5-4 CASSWGQSNQPQHF TGTGCCAGCAGCTGGGGGCAAAGCAATCAGCCCCAGCATTTT
NA NA TRBJ2-1 TRBV6-6 CASSYNRNNEQFF TGTGCCAGCAGTTACAACAGGAACAATGAGCAGTTCTTC
NA TRBD1 TRBJ1-5 TRBV28 CASSLLTGSQPQHF TGTGCCAGCAGTTTGTTGACAGGGAGTCAGCCCCAGCATTTT
NA TRBD2 TRBJ2-7 TRBV11-2 CASSWTSGLYSYEQYF TGTGCCAGCAGCTGGACTAGCGGACTATATTCCTACGAGCAGTACTTC
NA TRBD2 TRBJ2-1 TRBV19 CASRTGLAYNEQFF TGTGCCAGTAGGACGGGACTAGCATACAATGAGCAGTTCTTC
NA NA TRBJ2-1 TRBV5-1 CASSLSSSYNEQFF TGCGCCAGCAGCTTGTCGTCCTCCTACAATGAGCAGTTCTTC
once NA TRBJ2-5 TRBV18 CASSLQEETQYF TGTGCCAGCTCACTCCAGGAAGAGACCCAGTACTTC
NA NA TRBJ2-5 TRBV10-2 CASSESEYQETQYF TGCGCCAGCAGTGAGTCCGAGTACCAAGAGACCCAGTACTTC
once NA TRBJ2-2 TRBV6-6 CATMEGGNTGELFF TGTGCCACCATGGAGGGAGGGAACACCGGGGAGCTGTTTTTT